This TCR beta chain was captured by sequencing in a study of tumor-infiltrating T cells and Merkel cell polyomavirus (dated by TCRdb to the late 2010s). A note on the overall study: In Merkel cell carcinoma patients, the study investigated CD8+ T cells specific for the Merkel cell polyomavirus KLL epitope. Most whole-tumor samples were 25-micron curls cut from formalin-fixed, paraffin-embedded tissue blocks. In the whole study, one tumor sample was a frozen nodal tumor digest, and another tumor sample was a flash-frozen core biopsy of a metastasis. Patients came in at different disease stages and had a median follow-up of approximately 2.5 years, ranging from roughly 1.1 to 6.0 years. Patient treatments varied, were not standardized, and included chemotherapy, radiation and immunotherapies. TRB sequencing covered KLL-tetramer-sorted cells from blood or tumor-infiltrating lymphocytes in around 15 samples, plus 12 matched whole-tumor samples. Summary of the overall study and its limitations: The small sample size of the study (n of about 13 patients) is recognized as a limitation. Significantly improved MCC-specific survival was associated with a higher intratumoral fraction of KLL-specific T cells (about 1.9-20% versus about 0-0.15%). KLL-specific TRB repertoires were diverse and largely private, with only one public clonotype among around 430 unique sequences, shared by two patients. Because the study covered only a single viral epitope, T cells targeting other Merkel cell polyomavirus epitopes were not captured. A significant MCC-specific survival advantage (P = 0.0051) was associated with tumors having more unique KLL-specific clonotypes (roughly 5-108 vs 0-3).

Libraries were prepared through the immunoSEQ multiplex PCR assay. Genomic DNA extraction, TRB sequencing and normalization were carried out by Adaptive Biotechnologies (Seattle, WA). Concerning the study's data processing: To compute clonality, the Shannon entropy of productive TRB sequences was normalized by log2 of unique productive sequences and then subtracted from one. To identify KLL-specific clonotypes in tumors, TCRbeta CDR3 amino acid sequences were matched against the sequences from the tetramer-sorted sample of each patient. Here the immuneACCESS table is served through TCRdb, limited to in-frame sequences with V and J called. Missing clones are a known gap in these copies; in checked studies unresolved V genes cover under half, and the rest lacks a known reason. The V and J calls and clone size are taken from that table; D and trimming were inferred from the DNA. Counted in this sample were more than 20,000 clones; around nine tenths of them appeared once. Around 2.7% of the sample comes from the top ten.

Robust positive staining for Merkel cell polyomavirus Large T antigen was observed by immunohistochemistry in the tumors of all patients. About a dozen Merkel cell carcinoma patients were included, each with robust KLL-tetramer+ populations (above 0.04% of CD8+ T cells) in blood and/or cultured TIL. Every patient was Caucasian, and patient ages had a median of roughly 67 years and ranged from about 50 to 85 years. Lymph node tumors were analyzed for patients with unknown primaries presenting with nodal disease, or where primary tissue was insufficient. To note about this clone: Its recognized antigen is unknown. No much larger clonotype is one base removed from it; base qualities were not supplied.

Based on the germline V gene, the CDR1 and CDR2 sequences are MGHRA and YSYEKL. The CDR3 goes from the cysteine to the phenylalanine over 16 residues. The sequence is cut down to CDR3 DNA, 48 bases in frame from base 1. The V end gives up 1 base and the J end 7 bases, leaving 6 bases in the junction not matched to a gene. Source material: lymph node tissue. The rearrangement combines TRBV4-1 with TRBJ2-1, with 11 bases matching TRBD2. This TCR came from a man aged 50 or older with Merkel cell carcinoma. The DNA sequence is given as TGCGCCAGCAGCCAAGTGGAACTAGCGGGAGTAAATGAGCAGTTCTTC. The resulting protein is CASSQVELAGVNEQFF.